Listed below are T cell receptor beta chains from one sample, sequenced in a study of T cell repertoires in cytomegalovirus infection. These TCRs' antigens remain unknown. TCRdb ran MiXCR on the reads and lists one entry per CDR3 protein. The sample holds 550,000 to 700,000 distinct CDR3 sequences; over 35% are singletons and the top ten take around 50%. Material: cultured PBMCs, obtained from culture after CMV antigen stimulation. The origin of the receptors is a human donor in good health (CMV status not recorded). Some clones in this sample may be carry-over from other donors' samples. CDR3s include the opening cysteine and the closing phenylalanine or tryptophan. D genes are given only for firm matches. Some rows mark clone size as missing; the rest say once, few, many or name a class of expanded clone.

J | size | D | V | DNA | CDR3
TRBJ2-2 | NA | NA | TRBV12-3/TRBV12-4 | TGTGCCAGCAGTCCCATTGGCAGTTTCGCCGGGGAGCTGTTTTTT | CASSPIGSFAGELFF
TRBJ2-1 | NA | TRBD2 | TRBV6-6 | TGTGCCTCCTCCGGGACTAGCGGGAGCCCTCGGGGCTACAATGAGCAGTTCTTC | CASSGTSGSPRGYNEQFF
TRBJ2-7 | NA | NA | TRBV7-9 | TGTGCCAGCAGCTTTACTCAGGACGGGTCCTACGAGCAGTACTTC | CASSFTQDGSYEQYF
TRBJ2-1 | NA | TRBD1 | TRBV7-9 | TGTGCCAGCAGCCCGTCCGGGACAGGGACCTACAATGAGCAGTTCTTC | CASSPSGTGTYNEQFF
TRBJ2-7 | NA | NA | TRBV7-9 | TGTGCCAGCAGCTTAGTGGCAGGATTGCGCGAGCAGTACTTC | CASSLVAGLREQYF
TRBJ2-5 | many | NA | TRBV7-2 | TGTGCCAGCAGCCAACGGGGATATGAGACCCAGTACTTC | CASSQRGYETQYF
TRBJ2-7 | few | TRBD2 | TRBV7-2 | TGTGCCAGCAGCTGGGGACTAACAATCTACGAGCAGTACTTC | CASSWGLTIYEQYF
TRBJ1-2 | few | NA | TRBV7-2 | TGTGCCAGCAGCTTAGCCTTGGGGGGTGTTGGCTACACCTTC | CASSLALGGVGYTF
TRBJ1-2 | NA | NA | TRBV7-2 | TGTGCCAGCAGCCCGGACAGACAGTTAGCTAACTATGGCTACACCTTC | CASSPDRQLANYGYTF
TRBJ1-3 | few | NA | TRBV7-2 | TGTGCCAGCAGCCTCATAAGGGGACCTGGAAACACCATATATTTT | CASSLIRGPGNTIYF
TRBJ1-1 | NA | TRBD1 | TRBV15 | TGTGCCACCAGCAGGGGCGGGGACAGGGATCCTGAAGCTTTCTTT | CATSRGGDRDPEAFF
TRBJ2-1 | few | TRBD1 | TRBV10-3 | TGTGCCATCAGCGAAACAGGGGTCTCCTACAATGAGCAGTTCTTC | CAISETGVSYNEQFF
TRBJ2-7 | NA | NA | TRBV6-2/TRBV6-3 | TGTGCCAGCAGAGAGGGCAGGGCCTACGAGCAGTACTTC | CASREGRAYEQYF
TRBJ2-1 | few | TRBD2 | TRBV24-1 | TGTGCCACCAGTGCCACCGGACTAGCGGGCGGGCCCCCAAATGAGCAGTTCTTC | CATSATGLAGGPPNEQFF
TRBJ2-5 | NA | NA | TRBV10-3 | TGTGCCATCAGTGGGGGACTGGGGTACCAAGAGACCCAGTACTTC | CAISGGLGYQETQYF
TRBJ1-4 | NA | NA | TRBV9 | TGTGCCAGCAGCGTAGCCCCCCGGGGCCCTGATGAAAAACTGTTTTTT | CASSVAPRGPDEKLFF
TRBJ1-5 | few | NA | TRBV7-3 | TGTGCCAGCAGCCTGTTTGGACAGAATCAGCCCCAGCATTTT | CASSLFGQNQPQHF
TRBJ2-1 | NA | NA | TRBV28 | TGTGCCAGCAGCCCAAGTGGAGGTGCCGAAATTAAGCAGTTCTTC | CASSPSGGAEIKQFF
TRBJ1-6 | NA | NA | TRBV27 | TGTGCCAGCAGTTTAACCACACAGTCACCCCTCCACTTT | CASSLTTQSPLHF
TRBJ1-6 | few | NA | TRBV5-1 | TGCGCCAGCAGCTTGGCCCCCTCGATTAACCCGCCACCCCTCCACTTT | CASSLAPSINPPPLHF
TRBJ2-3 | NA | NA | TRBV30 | TGTGCCTGGCCGGTCCAGGATACGCAGTATTTT | CAWPVQDTQYF
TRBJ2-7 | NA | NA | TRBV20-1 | TGCAGTGCTTTGAATGGGGGACGGGGGGAGCAGTACTTC | CSALNGGRGEQYF
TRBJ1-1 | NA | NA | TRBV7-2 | TGTGCCAGCAGCTCATGGGACGGAGGATTGTACACTGAAGCTTTCTTT | CASSSWDGGLYTEAFF
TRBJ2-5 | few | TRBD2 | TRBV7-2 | TGTGCCAGCACCCGGAGAGGGGAGCGGGGGGCTGGTTTGGCAGAGACCCAGTACTTC | CASTRRGERGAGLAETQYF
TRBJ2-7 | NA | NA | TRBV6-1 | TGTGCCAGCAGTGAATCCAGGGAATGGGGTGCGTACGAGCAGTACTTC | CASSESREWGAYEQYF
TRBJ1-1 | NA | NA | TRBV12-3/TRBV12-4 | TGTGCCAGCAGCCAAGAACTGGGAGTCCACACTGAAGCTTTCTTT | CASSQELGVHTEAFF
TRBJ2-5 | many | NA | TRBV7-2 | TGTGCCAGCAGCACCTCATCGGTGAACAGGGAGACCCAGTACTTC | CASSTSSVNRETQYF
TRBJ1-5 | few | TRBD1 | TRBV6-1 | TGTGCCAGCCTACAGGGGTTACGACAGCCCCAGCATTTT | CASLQGLRQPQHF
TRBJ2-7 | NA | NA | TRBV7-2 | TGTGCCAGCAGCTTCACGACGGGAAAGTCCTACGAGCAGTACTTC | CASSFTTGKSYEQYF
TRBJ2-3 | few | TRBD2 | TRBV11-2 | TGTGCCAGCAGCTTGGGGGGGATAGATACGCAGTATTTT | CASSLGGIDTQYF
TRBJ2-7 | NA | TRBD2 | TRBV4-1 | TGCGCCAGCAGCCAAGCCTCGGGGGGGGGCTCCTACGAGCAGTACTTC | CASSQASGGGSYEQYF
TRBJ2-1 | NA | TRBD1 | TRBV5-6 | TGTGCCAGCAGCTTGGCAGGGACAGGGGGATGGTACAATGAGCAGTTCTTC | CASSLAGTGGWYNEQFF
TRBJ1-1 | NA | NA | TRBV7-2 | TGTGCCAGCAGCTTAAATGAGGTATCCACTGAAGCTTTCTTT | CASSLNEVSTEAFF
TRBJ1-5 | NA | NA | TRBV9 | TGTGCCAGCAGCGTACCACCGGGGCCCCAGCATTTT | CASSVPPGPQHF